A single sample gave rise to the 30 T cell receptor beta chains below, sequenced in a study of OX40 agonist ivuxolimab in advanced cancers. The method was immunoSEQ multiplex PCR; TCRdb's version includes in-frame clones alone and lacks a portion of them. The sample holds 70,000 to 90,000 clones; roughly 83% are singletons and the top ten take roughly 7.3%. The starting material was CD4+ or CD8+ T cells sorted from blood, obtained in a trial of the OX40 agonist ivuxolimab. The receptor source for this set is an adult with an advanced solid tumor such as melanoma, head and neck, liver or kidney cancer.

Notes on this clone: Other DNA sequences from this sample encode an identical CDR3 as well. This chain links TRBV6-1 with TRBJ1-3, with D possibly TRBD1 on 6 matching bases. The V and J ends lost 5 bases and 0 bases respectively, with 11 bases between them. Germline CDR1 reads MNHNS; CDR2 reads SASEGT. The CDR3 extends over 15 amino acids. The CDR3 bases are TGTGCCAGCAGTCCCTCGGACAGCTCTGGAAACACCATATATTTT. This translates into CASSPSDSSGNTIYF.

This clone appeared a single time. The V gene is TRBV18, the J gene TRBJ1-1; D might be TRBD1 (6 bases). Germline CDR1 is KGHSH and CDR2 is LQKENI. The CDR3 loop spans 16 amino acids. Trimming took 1 base from V and 3 from J, leaving 15 bases between them. CDR3 coding DNA: TGTGCCAGCTCACCACGCCCTTTAAACAGGGACACTGAAGCTTTCTTT. It codes for CASSPRPLNRDTEAFF.

The chain carries TRBV30 and TRBJ2-6; 8 bases fit TRBD1. Germline V gene lookup returns CDR1 GTSNPN and CDR2 SVGIG (reference sequence). The V segment lost 2 bases and the J segment 7 bases; nucleotides outside the gene matches: 7. The CDR3 runs 15 residues. The CDR3 sequence: CAWSSGQATANVLTF. The CDR3 DNA sequence: TGTGCCTGGAGTTCGGGACAGGCGACAGCCAACGTCCTGACTTTC.

This chain uses TRBV4-1 with TRBJ2-1; 9 bases are a match to TRBD2. Losses at the gene ends were 2 bases for V and 0 bases for J; bases not matched to a gene: 8. CDR1 MGHRA and CDR2 YSYEKL come from the germline V gene. The CDR3 loop spans 18 amino acids. DNA for the CDR3: TGCGCCAGCAGCCAAAGGGGCGGGGGGGATTACTCCTACAATGAGCAGTTCTTC. Protein sequence: CASSQRGGGDYSYNEQFF.

The chain is built from TRBV5-4 and TRBJ2-7, with D hard to call. The V end was cut by 0 bases, the J end by 3 bases, with 7 bases between. The CDR3 spans 13 residues. The germline CDR1 and CDR2 sequences are SGHNT and YYREEE (reference sequence). CDR3 bases: TGTGCCAGCAGCTTGGACGGCTACTACGAGCAGTACTTC. Amino acid sequence: CASSLDGYYEQYF.

CDR3 residues: CAWSARTSGRYEQYF. CDR3 sequence (DNA): TGTGCCTGGAGTGCGCGGACTAGCGGGAGATACGAGCAGTACTTC. The gene calls are TRBV30 and TRBJ2-7, with 13 nucleotides matching TRBD2. The CDR3 is 15 residues long. In germline, CDR1 is GTSNPN, CDR2 SVGIG (reference sequence). V shed 1 base and J 4 bases; nucleotides not matched to a gene: 4.

V usage is TRBV19 and J usage is TRBJ2-1; D is unclear. CDR1 and CDR2 (germline): LNHDA, SQIVND (reference sequence). This CDR3 has 13 residues. Trimming took 4 bases from V and 14 from J, leaving 18 bases between them. The CDR3 protein is CASSSSPYEKEFF. The CDR3 bases are TGTGCCAGTAGTAGTAGTCCCTACGAGAAGGAGTTCTTC.

In its sample, this clone was seen once. V is TRBV7-9 and J is TRBJ2-1; maybe TRBD2 (6 bases). V was trimmed by 5 bases and J by 7 bases, leaving 18 bases between them. The CDR3 extends over 15 amino acids. CDR1 SEHNR and CDR2 FQNEAQ come from the germline V gene (reference sequence). CDR3 region: CASSQIAVQSNEQFF. The DNA of the CDR3 is TGTGCCAGCAGCCAAATAGCGGTTCAATCGAATGAGCAGTTCTTC.

The chain joins TRBV27 to TRBJ2-7; TRBD2 matches 7 bases. This CDR3 contains 15 residues. Trimming took 0 bases from V and 4 from J; bases not matched to a gene: 6. Germline values: CDR1 MNHEY, CDR2 SMNVEV (reference sequence). The CDR3 region has the DNA TGTGCCAGCAGTTTATCCTATGGGGGGGGGTACGAGCAGTACTTC. Translation: CASSLSYGGGYEQYF.

In its sample, this clone was seen once. The chain carries TRBV5-4 and TRBJ1-2; unclear D gene. The germline CDR1 and CDR2 sequences are SGHNT and YYREEE (reference sequence). This CDR3 has 15 residues. Deletions cut 1 base from V and 0 bases from J, with 10 bases between. The CDR3 is CASSLIGQTNYGYTF. The CDR3 DNA is TGTGCCAGCAGCTTGATTGGCCAAACTAACTATGGCTACACCTTC.

This sequence joins TRBV4-1 and TRBJ1-2; D perhaps matches TRBD1 (6 bases). Germline assignment: CDR1 MGHRA and CDR2 YSYEKL. The CDR3 contains 16 residues. Trimming removed 0 bases from V and 4 bases from J, with 15 bases in between. The CDR3 region is CASSQDLRTVIYGYTF. In DNA, the CDR3 is TGCGCCAGCAGCCAAGATCTCCGGACAGTTATCTATGGCTACACCTTC.

The chain is built from TRBV10-3 and TRBJ1-6, with D possibly being TRBD1 (5 bases). V lost 4 bases and J lost 8, with 12 bases in between. The CDR3 consists of 14 residues. Germline V lookup: CDR1 ENHRY, CDR2 SYGVKD. The CDR3 reads CAISVQGGDSPLHF. The CDR3 DNA is TGTGCCATCAGTGTTCAGGGTGGGGATTCACCCCTCCACTTT.

The chain carries TRBV7-9 and TRBJ1-1; D is perhaps TRBD1 (5 bases). Looked up from germline, CDR1 is SEHNR and CDR2 is FQNEAQ (reference sequence). CDR3 length: 12 residues. The V gene lost 4 bases and the J gene lost 4 bases, with 7 bases spanning the gap. The CDR3 is CASSWGVTEAFF. For the CDR3, the DNA is TGTGCCAGCAGCTGGGGCGTCACTGAAGCTTTCTTT.

This chain connects TRBV30 to TRBJ1-1; D call uncertain. The length of the CDR3 is 13 residues. Looked up from germline, CDR1 is GTSNPN and CDR2 is SVGIG (reference sequence). The V end lost 4 bases, the J end lost 5 bases, and 14 bases lay between the germline ends. The CDR3 DNA reads TGTGCCTGGACTTATCTCAAAGTTACTGAAGCTTTCTTT. Translated, it gives CAWTYLKVTEAFF.

J is TRBJ1-1 and V is TRBV5-1, with D perhaps TRBD1 (5 bases). The CDR3 is 15 amino acids. V was pared by 4 bases and J by 3 bases, with 16 bases between. The germline gives CDR1 SGHRS, CDR2 YFSETQ. In DNA form, the CDR3 reads TGCGCCAGCAGCCAGATATACGGGGGTGACACTGAAGCTTTCTTT. Protein product: CASSQIYGGDTEAFF. Together with reference TRBV5-1 and TRBJ1-1, the CDR3 gives the full variable domain: KAGVTQTPRYLIKTRGQQVTLSCSPISGHRSVSWYQQTPGQGLQFLFEYFSETQRNKGNFPGRFSGRQFSNSRSEMNVSTLELGDSALYLCASSQIYGGDTEAFFGQGTRLTVV.

The chain links TRBV10-3 to TRBJ1-1; tentatively, D is TRBD1 (5 bases). Trimming stripped 2 bases from V and 1 base from J, with 11 bases between. This CDR3 is built from 15 residues. CDR1 ENHRY and CDR2 SYGVKD come from the germline V gene. CDR3 protein: CAISEGQGSNTEAFF. The CDR3 nucleotides read TGTGCCATCAGTGAGGGTCAGGGTTCGAACACTGAAGCTTTCTTT.

This clone was picked up one time. The rearrangement joins TRBV18 to TRBJ2-4; 8 nucleotides match TRBD1. The CDR3 is 15 amino acids. Germline CDR1 reads KGHSH; CDR2 reads LQKENI. V shed 2 bases, J shed 6 bases, and the junction held 6 bases outside the gene matches. The CDR3 loop is CASSPRLGQGNIQYF. CDR3 DNA sequence: TGTGCCAGCTCACCAAGGTTAGGACAGGGAAACATTCAGTACTTC.

This clone was seen more than once but under ten times. The rearrangement uses TRBV7-8 and TRBJ1-2; 7 bases are shared with TRBD1. The V gene's germline CDR1 is SGHVS and CDR2 FQNEAQ. The CDR3 extends over 14 amino acids. The ends lost 5 bases at V and 2 bases at J; junction bases unmatched: 5. CDR3 sequence reads: CASSRQGGNYGYTF. CDR3 nucleotides: TGTGCCAGCAGCCGACAGGGAGGGAACTATGGCTACACCTTC.

This clone was recorded only once. The chain has TRBV7-9 and TRBJ1-5; D gene unclear. The CDR3 is 16 amino acids. Germline V gene lookup returns CDR1 SEHNR and CDR2 FQNEAQ (reference sequence). Trimming cost V 1 base and J 2 bases, with 12 bases left between them. The DNA for the CDR3 is TGTGCCAGCAGCTTAGGGCCACCCCGCGGCAATCAGCCCCAGCATTTT. Translated: CASSLGPPRGNQPQHF.

This sequence joins TRBV6-5 and TRBJ2-7, with 11 bases matching TRBD2. V shed 0 bases, J shed 6 bases, and the junction held 7 bases outside the gene matches. Looked up from germline, CDR1 is MNHEY and CDR2 is SVGAGI. This CDR3 comprises 16 residues. CDR3 nucleotide sequence: TGTGCCAGCAGTTACTCGATTAGCGGGAGGGCCTCCGAGCAGTACTTC. Protein: CASSYSISGRASEQYF.

V is TRBV7-2 and J is TRBJ1-1; no clear D gene. This CDR3 contains 13 residues. Between the trimmed V and J ends, which lost 5 bases and 3 bases, there was a span of 10 bases. Germline lookup yields CDR1 SGHTA and CDR2 FQGNSA. Here the CDR3 reads CASSREVDTEAFF. CDR3 DNA sequence: TGTGCCAGCAGCCGTGAGGTAGACACTGAAGCTTTCTTT. Complete variable domain (other parts from reference TRBV7-2 and TRBJ1-1): GAGVSQSPSNKVTEKGKDVELRCDPISGHTALYWYRQSLGQGLEFLIYFQGNSAPDKSGLPSDRFSAERTGGSVSTLTIQRTQQEDSAVYLCASSREVDTEAFFGQGTRLTVV.

The rearrangement uses TRBV7-9 and TRBJ2-3; 11 bases agree with TRBD2. Germline CDR1 SEHNR, CDR2 FQNEAQ (reference sequence). There are 19 residues in the CDR3. The V segment lost 5 bases and the J segment 3 bases; nucleotides outside the gene matches: 16. The CDR3 sequence: CASSPWASGRNSLTDTQYF. The CDR3, as DNA: TGTGCCAGCAGCCCCTGGGCTAGCGGGAGGAATAGCTTAACAGATACGCAGTATTTT. Full variable domain (rest looked up from reference TRBV7-9 and TRBJ2-3): DTGVSQNPRHKITKRGQNVTFRCDPISEHNRLYWYRQTLGQGPEFLTYFQNEAQLEKSRLLSDRFSAERPKGSFSTLEIQRTEQGDSAMYLCASSPWASGRNSLTDTQYFGPGTRLTVL.

This clone was recorded a few times. This sequence joins TRBV7-8 and TRBJ1-5; D not resolved. This CDR3 spans 13 amino acids. V gave up 6 bases and J gave up 0 bases, with 6 bases separating them. Germline V gene sequence: CDR1 SGHVS, CDR2 FQNEAQ. The CDR3 region is CASRRSSNQPQHF. CDR3 nucleotides: TGTGCCAGCAGGCGGAGTAGCAATCAGCCCCAGCATTTT.

The V gene is TRBV6-5, the J gene TRBJ2-1, with TRBD2 matching 7 bases. This CDR3 region has 16 residues. Germline CDR1 reads MNHEY; CDR2 reads SVGAGI. V shed 2 bases, J shed 1 base, and the junction held 5 bases outside the gene matches. The CDR3 sequence: CASSYGGGGSYNEQFF. The CDR3 region has the DNA TGTGCCAGCAGTTACGGAGGCGGGGGATCCTACAATGAGCAGTTCTTC.

The chain is built from TRBV7-3 and TRBJ2-1; unclear D gene. Trimming removed 2 bases at V and 9 bases at J, with 11 bases between. Germline CDR1 SGHTA, CDR2 FQGTGA. The CDR3 spans 13 residues. The CDR3 DNA sequence: TGTGCCAGCAGCTTACACTTAGTGAGTGAGCAGTTCTTC. Translated, it gives CASSLHLVSEQFF.

CDR3 nucleotide sequence: TGTGCCTGGGAGAGTGGGGGACTTGGACCAGCTAACTATGGCTACACCTTC. Protein sequence: CAWESGGLGPANYGYTF. The chain employs TRBV30 and TRBJ1-2; TRBD1 might be the D (5 bases). Trimming removed 5 bases at V and 0 bases at J, with 22 bases between. Germline V gene lookup returns CDR1 GTSNPN and CDR2 SVGIG (reference sequence). This CDR3 comprises 17 residues.

The chain has TRBV7-9 and TRBJ1-2; no definite D call. The V gene lost 3 bases and the J gene lost 3 bases, with 11 bases spanning the gap. Germline V gene sequence: CDR1 SEHNR, CDR2 FQNEAQ (reference sequence). The CDR3 is 14 residues long. The CDR3 region has the DNA TGTGCCAGCAGCTTGATACGGGGTGACTATGGCTACACCTTC. Translated: CASSLIRGDYGYTF.

The rearrangement uses TRBV6-1 and TRBJ1-2; 7 positions match TRBD1. V shed 6 bases and J 1 base; nucleotides not matched to a gene: 8. This CDR3 is 15 amino acids long. The V gene's germline CDR1 is MNHNS and CDR2 SASEGT. DNA for the CDR3: TGTGCCAGCAGGGCCGGACAGGCACGTAACTATGGCTACACCTTC. Its protein is CASRAGQARNYGYTF.

The chain recombines TRBV7-2 with TRBJ2-7; 12 bases agree with TRBD2. The junction had 4 bases not matched to a gene; V was cut back by 3 bases and J by 7 bases. Germline V gives CDR1 SGHTA, CDR2 FQGNSA. The CDR3 extends over 14 amino acids. The CDR3 nucleotides read TGTGCCAGCAGCTTCCTAGCGGGAGGGACGGAGCAGTACTTC. It translates to CASSFLAGGTEQYF.

CDR3 nucleotides: TGTGCCAGCAGCTTAGGTCTAGCGGGAGGGAAGGATGAGCAGTTCTTC. Encoded protein: CASSLGLAGGKDEQFF. The chain recombines TRBV7-9 with TRBJ2-1; 12 nucleotides match TRBD2. V lost 1 base and J lost 8; bases outside the gene matches: 6. The germline CDR1 and CDR2 sequences are SEHNR and FQNEAQ (reference sequence). The CDR3 runs to 16 residues.